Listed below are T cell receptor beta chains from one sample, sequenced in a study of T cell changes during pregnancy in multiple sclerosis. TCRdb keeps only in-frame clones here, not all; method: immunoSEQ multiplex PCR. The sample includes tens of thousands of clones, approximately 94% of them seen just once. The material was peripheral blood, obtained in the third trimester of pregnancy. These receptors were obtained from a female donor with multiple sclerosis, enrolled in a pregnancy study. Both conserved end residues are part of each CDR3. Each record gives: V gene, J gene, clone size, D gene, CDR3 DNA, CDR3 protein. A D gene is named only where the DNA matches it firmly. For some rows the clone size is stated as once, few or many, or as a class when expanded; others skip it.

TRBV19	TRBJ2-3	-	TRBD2	TGTGCCAGTAAGAAGCGGGGGCTGAATACGCAGTATTTT	CASKKRGLNTQYF
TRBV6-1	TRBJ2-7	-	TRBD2	TGTGCCAGCGGACTAGCGGGGGGCCCCTACGAGCAGTACTTC	CASGLAGGPYEQYF
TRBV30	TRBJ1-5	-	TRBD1	TGTGCCTGGAGGACAGGGGGAGATCAGCCCCAGCATTTT	CAWRTGGDQPQHF
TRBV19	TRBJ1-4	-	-	TGTGCCAGTAGCTCCCCGACGACAGCCGCTAATGAAAAACTGTTTTTT	CASSSPTTAANEKLFF
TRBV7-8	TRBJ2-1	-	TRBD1	TGTGCCAGCAGCCTCCTCACGCTAGACAGGGTCGTGGACAATGAGCAGTTCTTC	CASSLLTLDRVVDNEQFF
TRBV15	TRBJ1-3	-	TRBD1	TGTGCCACCAGCACCCCGGTGGACAGGGAGTTTGGAAACACCATATATTTT	CATSTPVDREFGNTIYF
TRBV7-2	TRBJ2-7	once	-	TGTGCCAGCAGCTTAGAACAGGGAACCTACGAGCAGTACTTC	CASSLEQGTYEQYF
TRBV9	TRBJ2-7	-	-	TGTGCCAGCAGCGCATCCCGAGGACAGCTCTACGAGCAGTACTTC	CASSASRGQLYEQYF
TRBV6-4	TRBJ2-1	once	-	TGTGCCAGCAGTGAAACTGGCGGCCACAATGAGCAGTTCTTC	CASSETGGHNEQFF
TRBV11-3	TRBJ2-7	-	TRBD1	TGTGCCAGCAGCTTAGTGGACAGGCCATACGAGCAGTACTTC	CASSLVDRPYEQYF
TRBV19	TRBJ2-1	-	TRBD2	TGTGCCAGTAGTATATACGGGGGGGGTGTTTGGAACAATGAGCAGTTCTTC	CASSIYGGGVWNNEQFF
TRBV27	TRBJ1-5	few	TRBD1	TGTGCCAGCAGTTTAAGGACAGGTTATAGCAATCAGCCCCAGCATTTT	CASSLRTGYSNQPQHF
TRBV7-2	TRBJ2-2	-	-	TGTGCCAGCAGCTTAGCGGGGGCGGGCGGGGAGCTGTTTTTT	CASSLAGAGGELFF
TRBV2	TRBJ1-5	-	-	TGTGCCAGCAGTGTTAAGGAGAGCAATCAGCCCCAGCATTTT	CASSVKESNQPQHF
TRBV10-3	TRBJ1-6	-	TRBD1	TGTGCCATCAGCCAGGACAGGGGTAATTCACCCCTCCACTTT	CAISQDRGNSPLHF
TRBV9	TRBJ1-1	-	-	TGTGCCAGCAGCGTAACGGGGGAAGGAGCTTTCTTT	CASSVTGEGAFF
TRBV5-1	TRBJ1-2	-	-	TGCGCCAGCGGAGAGGTCTTGGGCTATGGCTACACCTTC	CASGEVLGYGYTF